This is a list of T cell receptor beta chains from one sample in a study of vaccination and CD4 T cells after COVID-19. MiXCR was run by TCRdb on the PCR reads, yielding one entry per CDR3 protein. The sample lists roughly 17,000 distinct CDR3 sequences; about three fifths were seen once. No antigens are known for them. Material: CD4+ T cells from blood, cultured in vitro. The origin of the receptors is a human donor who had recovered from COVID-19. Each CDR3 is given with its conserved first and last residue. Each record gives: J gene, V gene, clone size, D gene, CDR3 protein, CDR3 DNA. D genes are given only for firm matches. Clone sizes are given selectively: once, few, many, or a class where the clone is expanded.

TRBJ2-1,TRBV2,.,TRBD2,CASKAGDYNEQFF,TGTGCCAGCAAAGCGGGGGACTACAATGAGCAGTTCTTC
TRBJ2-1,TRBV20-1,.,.,CSATRGSYNEQFF,TGCAGTGCCACAAGGGGGTCCTACAATGAGCAGTTCTTC
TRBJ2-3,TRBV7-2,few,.,CASSLYWGTDTQYF,TGTGCCAGCAGCTTATATTGGGGGACAGATACGCAGTATTTT
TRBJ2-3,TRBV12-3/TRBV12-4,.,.,CASRRTATDTQYF,TGTGCCAGCAGGAGGACAGCCACAGATACGCAGTATTTT
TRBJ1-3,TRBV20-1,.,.,CSARVGQSSGNTIYF,TGCAGTGCTAGAGTAGGGCAGAGCTCTGGAAACACCATATATTTT
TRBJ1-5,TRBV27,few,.,CATASNTGPNQPQHF,TGTGCCACCGCGTCCAATACCGGCCCGAATCAGCCCCAGCATTTT
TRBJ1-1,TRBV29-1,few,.,CSGSRVLNTEAFF,TGCAGCGGATCACGGGTTCTGAACACTGAAGCTTTCTTT
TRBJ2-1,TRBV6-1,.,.,CASKRDINSYNEQFF,TGTGCCAGCAAACGGGACATCAACTCCTACAATGAGCAGTTCTTC
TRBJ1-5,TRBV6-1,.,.,CASSGGLGQPQHF,TGTGCCAGCAGTGGAGGATTAGGTCAGCCCCAGCATTTT
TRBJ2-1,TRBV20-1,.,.,CSARKLWGDSYEQFF,TGCAGTGCTAGAAAGTTGTGGGGGGATAGCTATGAGCAGTTCTTC
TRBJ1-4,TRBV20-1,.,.,CSASSGGYEKLFF,TGCAGTGCTAGTTCCGGGGGTTATGAAAAACTGTTTTTT
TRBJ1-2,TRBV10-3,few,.,CAISESLGGYGYTF,TGTGCCATCAGTGAAAGCCTCGGTGGCTATGGCTACACCTTC
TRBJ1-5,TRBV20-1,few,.,CSARGQNNQPQHF,TGCAGTGCTAGAGGTCAGAACAATCAGCCCCAGCATTTT